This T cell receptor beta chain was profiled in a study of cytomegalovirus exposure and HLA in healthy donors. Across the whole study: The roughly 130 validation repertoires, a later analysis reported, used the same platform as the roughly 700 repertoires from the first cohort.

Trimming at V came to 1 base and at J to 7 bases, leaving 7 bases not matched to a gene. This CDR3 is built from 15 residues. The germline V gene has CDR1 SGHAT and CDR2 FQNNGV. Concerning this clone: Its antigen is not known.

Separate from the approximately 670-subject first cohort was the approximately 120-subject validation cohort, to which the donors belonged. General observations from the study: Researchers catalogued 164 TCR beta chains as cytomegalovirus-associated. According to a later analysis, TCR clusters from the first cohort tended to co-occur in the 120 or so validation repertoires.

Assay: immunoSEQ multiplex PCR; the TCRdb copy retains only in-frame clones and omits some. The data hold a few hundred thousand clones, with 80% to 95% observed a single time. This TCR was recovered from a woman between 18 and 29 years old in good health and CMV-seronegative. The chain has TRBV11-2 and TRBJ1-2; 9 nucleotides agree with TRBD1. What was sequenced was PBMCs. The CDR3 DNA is TGTGCCAGCAGCTTAGTTGGGACAGGGACATCTGGCTACACCTTC. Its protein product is CASSLVGTGTSGYTF.